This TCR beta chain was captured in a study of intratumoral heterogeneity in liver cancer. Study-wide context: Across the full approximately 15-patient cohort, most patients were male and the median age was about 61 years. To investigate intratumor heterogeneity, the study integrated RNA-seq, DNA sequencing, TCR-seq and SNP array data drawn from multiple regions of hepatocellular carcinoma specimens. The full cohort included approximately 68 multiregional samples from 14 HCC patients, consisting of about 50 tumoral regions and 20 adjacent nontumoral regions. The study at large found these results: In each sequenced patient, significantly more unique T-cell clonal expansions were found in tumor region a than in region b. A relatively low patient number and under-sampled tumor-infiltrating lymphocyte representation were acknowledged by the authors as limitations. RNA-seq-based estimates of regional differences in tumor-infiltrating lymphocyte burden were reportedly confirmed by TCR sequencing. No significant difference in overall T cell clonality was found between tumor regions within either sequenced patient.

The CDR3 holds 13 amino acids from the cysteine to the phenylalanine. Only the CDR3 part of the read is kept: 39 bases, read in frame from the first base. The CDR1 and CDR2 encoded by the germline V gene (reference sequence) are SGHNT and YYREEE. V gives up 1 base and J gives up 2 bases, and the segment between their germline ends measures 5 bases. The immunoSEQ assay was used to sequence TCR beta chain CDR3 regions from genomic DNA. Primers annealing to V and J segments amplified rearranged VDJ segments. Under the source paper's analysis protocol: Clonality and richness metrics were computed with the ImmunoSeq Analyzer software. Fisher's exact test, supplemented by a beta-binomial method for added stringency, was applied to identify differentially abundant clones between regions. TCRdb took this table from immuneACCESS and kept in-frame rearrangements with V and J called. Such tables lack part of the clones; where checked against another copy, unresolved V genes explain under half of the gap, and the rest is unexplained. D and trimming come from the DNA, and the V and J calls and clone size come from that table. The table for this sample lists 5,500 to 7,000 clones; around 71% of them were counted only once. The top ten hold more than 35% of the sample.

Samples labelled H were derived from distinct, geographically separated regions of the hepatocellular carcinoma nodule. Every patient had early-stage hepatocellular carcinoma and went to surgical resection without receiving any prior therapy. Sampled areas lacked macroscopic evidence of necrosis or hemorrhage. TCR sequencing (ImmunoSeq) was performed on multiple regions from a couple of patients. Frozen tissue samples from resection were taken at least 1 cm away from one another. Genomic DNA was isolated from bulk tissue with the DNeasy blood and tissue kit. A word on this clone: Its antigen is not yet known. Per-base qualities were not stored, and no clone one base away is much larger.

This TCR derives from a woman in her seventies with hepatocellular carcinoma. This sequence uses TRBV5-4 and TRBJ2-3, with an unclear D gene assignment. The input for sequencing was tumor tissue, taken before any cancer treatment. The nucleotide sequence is TGTGCCAGCAGCTTGTCCCCCACAGATACGCAGTATTTT. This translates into CASSLSPTDTQYF.